This TCR beta chain was retrieved from a study of blood T cell repertoires in COVID-19. Turning to the study itself: The samples span acute and convalescent COVID-19 from the United States, Italy and Spain. The analysed material was cDNA or gDNA that came from T cells, B-cell-depleted T cells, or PBMCs.

Original analysis: Amplification from reference gene primers served as the basis for estimated nucleated cell counts. Profiling relied on immunoSEQ multiplex PCR, and the TCRdb table lists in-frame clones only, not all of them. The V and J calls and clone size were taken over from that table, and D and trimming were inferred from the DNA. Of roughly 250,000 clones detected, just under 90% appear once; the ten largest clones hold roughly 3.6%. The origin of this receptor is a woman aged 35 to 49 with acute or convalescent COVID-19. What was sequenced was peripheral blood.

CDR3 region: CASSLGQLNEKLFF. CDR3 DNA sequence: TGTGCCAGCAGTTTGGGACAACTTAATGAAAAACTGTTTTTT. The rearrangement joins TRBV6-5 to TRBJ1-4; possibly TRBD1 for D (6 bases). V lost 4 bases to trimming and J lost 4 bases, with 10 bases between them. The CDR3 has 14 residues. Per the germline V gene, CDR1 is MNHEY and CDR2 is SVGAGI.